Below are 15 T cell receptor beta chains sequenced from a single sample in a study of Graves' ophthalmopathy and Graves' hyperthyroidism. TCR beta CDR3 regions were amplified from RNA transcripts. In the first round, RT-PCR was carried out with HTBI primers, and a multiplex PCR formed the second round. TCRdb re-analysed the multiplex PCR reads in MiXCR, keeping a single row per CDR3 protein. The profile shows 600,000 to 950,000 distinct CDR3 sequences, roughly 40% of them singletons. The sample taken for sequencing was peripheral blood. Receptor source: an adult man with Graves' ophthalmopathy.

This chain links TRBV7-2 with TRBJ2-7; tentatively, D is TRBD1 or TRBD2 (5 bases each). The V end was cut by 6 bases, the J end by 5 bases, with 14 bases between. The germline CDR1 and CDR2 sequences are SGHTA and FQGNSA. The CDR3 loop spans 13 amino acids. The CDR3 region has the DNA TGTGCCAGCAGTTTATCCAGGGACGACGAGCAGTACTTC. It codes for CASSLSRDDEQYF.

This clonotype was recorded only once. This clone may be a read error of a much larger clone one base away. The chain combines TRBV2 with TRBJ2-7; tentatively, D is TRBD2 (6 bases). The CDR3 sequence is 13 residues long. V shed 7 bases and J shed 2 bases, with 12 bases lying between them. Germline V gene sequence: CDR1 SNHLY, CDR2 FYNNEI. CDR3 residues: CASKTGEAYEQYF. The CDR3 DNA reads TGTGCCAGCAAGACCGGGGAGGCCTACGAGCAGTACTTC.

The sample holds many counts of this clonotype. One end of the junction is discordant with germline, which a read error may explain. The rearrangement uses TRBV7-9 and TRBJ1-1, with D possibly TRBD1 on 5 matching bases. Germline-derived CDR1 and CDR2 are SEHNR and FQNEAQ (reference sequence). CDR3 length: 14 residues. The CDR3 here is CASSWGGGNTEAFF. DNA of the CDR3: TGCGCCAGCAGCTGGGGCGGAGGGAACACTGAAGCTTTCTTT.

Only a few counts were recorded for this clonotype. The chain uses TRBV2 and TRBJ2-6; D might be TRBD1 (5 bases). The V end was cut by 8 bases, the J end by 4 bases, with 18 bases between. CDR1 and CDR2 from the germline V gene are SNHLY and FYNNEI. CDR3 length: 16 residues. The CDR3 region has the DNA TGTGCCAGCCGCAAAGTACAGGCCTCAGGGGCCAACGTCCTGACTTTC. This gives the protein CASRKVQASGANVLTF.

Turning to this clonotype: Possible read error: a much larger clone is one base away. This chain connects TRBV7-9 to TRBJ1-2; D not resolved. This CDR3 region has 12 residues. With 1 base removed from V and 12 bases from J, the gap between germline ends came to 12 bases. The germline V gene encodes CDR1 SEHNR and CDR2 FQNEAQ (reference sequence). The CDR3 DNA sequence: TGTGCCAGCAGCTTAGGCAGGTCGGGCCACACCTTC. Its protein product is CASSLGRSGHTF.

The CDR3 DNA reads as TGTGCCAGCAGTGGGGCACTAGCGGAGACCCAGTACTTC. It translates to CASSGALAETQYF. The chain has TRBV25-1 and TRBJ2-5; TRBD2 matches at 7 bases. In germline, CDR1 is MGHDK, CDR2 SYGVNS. The length of the CDR3 is 13 residues. The ends lost 4 bases at V and 5 bases at J; junction bases unmatched: 4.

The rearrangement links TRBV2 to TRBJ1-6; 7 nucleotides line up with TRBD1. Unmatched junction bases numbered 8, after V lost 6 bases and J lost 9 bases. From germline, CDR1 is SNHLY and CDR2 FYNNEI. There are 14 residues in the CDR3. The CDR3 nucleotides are TGTGCCAGCAGGACTAGGACAGGCGTTTCACCCCTCCACTTT. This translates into CASRTRTGVSPLHF.

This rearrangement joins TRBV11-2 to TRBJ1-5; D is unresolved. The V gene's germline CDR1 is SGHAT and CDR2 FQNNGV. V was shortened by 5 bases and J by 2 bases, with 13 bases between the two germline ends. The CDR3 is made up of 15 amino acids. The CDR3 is CASSITLTGNQPQHF. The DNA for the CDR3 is TGTGCCAGCAGCATTACATTAACCGGCAATCAGCCCCAGCATTTT. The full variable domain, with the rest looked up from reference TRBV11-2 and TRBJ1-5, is EAGVAQSPRYKIIEKRQSVAFWCNPISGHATLYWYQQILGQGPKLLIQFQNNGVVDDSQLPKDRFSAERLKGVDSTLKIQPAKLEDSAVYLCASSITLTGNQPQHFGDGTRLSIL.

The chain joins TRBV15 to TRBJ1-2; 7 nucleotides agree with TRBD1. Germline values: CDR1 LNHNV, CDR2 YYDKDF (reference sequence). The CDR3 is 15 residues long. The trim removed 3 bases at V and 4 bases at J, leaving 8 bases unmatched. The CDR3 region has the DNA TGTGCCACCAGCAGCGTTCCTTCAGGGGGCTATGGCTACACCTTC. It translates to CATSSVPSGGYGYTF.

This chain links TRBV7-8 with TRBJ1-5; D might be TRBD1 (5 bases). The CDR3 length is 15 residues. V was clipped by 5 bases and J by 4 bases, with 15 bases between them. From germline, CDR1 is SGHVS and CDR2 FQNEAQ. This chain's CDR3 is CASSARDAQNQPQHF. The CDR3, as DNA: TGTGCCAGCAGCGCCCGGGACGCCCAGAATCAGCCCCAGCATTTT.

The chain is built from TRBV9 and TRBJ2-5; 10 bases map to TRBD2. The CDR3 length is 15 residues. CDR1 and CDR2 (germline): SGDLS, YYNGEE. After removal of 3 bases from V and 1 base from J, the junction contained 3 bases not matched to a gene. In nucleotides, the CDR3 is TGTGCCAGCAGCGGGGGACTAGCGCCCCAAGAGACCCAGTACTTC. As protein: CASSGGLAPQETQYF.

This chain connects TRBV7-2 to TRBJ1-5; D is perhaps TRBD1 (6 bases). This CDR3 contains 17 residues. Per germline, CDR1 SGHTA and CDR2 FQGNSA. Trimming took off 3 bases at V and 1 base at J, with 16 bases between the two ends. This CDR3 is CASSLGFGGLSNQPQHF. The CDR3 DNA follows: TGTGCCAGCAGCTTGGGGTTCGGGGGGCTGAGCAATCAGCCCCAGCATTTT.

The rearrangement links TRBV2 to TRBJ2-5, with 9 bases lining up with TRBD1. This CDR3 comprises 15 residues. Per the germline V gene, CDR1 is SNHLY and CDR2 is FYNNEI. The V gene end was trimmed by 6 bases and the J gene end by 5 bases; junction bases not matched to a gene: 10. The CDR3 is CASSRGDRAVETQYF. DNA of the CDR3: TGTGCCAGCAGCCGCGGGGACAGGGCGGTGGAGACCCAGTACTTC.

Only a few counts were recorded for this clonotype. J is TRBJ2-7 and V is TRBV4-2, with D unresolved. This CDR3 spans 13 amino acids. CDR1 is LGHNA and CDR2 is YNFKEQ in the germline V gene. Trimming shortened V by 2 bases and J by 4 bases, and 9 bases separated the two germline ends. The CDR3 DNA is TGTGCCAGCAGCCAAAGTAGGGCGTACGAGCAGTACTTC. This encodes CASSQSRAYEQYF.

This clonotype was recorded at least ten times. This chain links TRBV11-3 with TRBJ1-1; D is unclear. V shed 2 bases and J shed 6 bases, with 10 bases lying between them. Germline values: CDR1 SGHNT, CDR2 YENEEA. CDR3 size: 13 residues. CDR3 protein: CASSLISRPEAFF. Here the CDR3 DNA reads TGTGCCAGCAGCTTAATATCCAGGCCTGAAGCTTTCTTT.